Reported below is one T cell receptor beta chain. J lost 0 bases, V lost 0 bases, and 2 bases had no gene match. Germline V gene data show CDR1 as SNHLY and CDR2 as FYNNEI. The CDR3 has 15 residues. The data were produced by immunoSEQ multiplex PCR, yet TCRdb's version contains in-frame clones alone and is incomplete. The sample contains around 180,000 clones, roughly 80% of which appear only once. The source of the sample is a study of blood T cell repertoires in COVID-19. Whole-study context: Sources were T cells, B-cell-depleted T cells, or PBMCs; the material itself was cDNA or gDNA.

Specimen: peripheral blood. The chain recombines TRBV2 with TRBJ2-7; 7 bases fit TRBD2. The source of this sequence is a human donor in a cohort sampled during active COVID-19. The CDR3 region has the DNA TGTGCCAGCAGTGAAGCAGCGGGAACCTCCTACGAGCAGTACTTC. Amino acid sequence: CASSEAAGTSYEQYF.